This entry lists 9 T cell receptor beta chains sequenced from one sample in a study of radiation and T cells in renal cell carcinoma (dated by TCRdb to 2020 to 2022). This specimen's time point label, per the study, means: blood 4 weeks post-SBRT, at nephrectomy. The sample's treatment or condition label, in plain terms: 15 Gy SBRT to primary tumor, nephrectomy 4 weeks later. Receptors were amplified or captured by the immunoSEQ multiplex PCR assay. Entries here come from immuneACCESS through TCRdb and include only in-frame sequences with V and J called. Some clones fail to appear in such tables; in the studies checked, an unresolved V gene covers under half of the shortfall, and the cause of the remainder is unknown. Here the sample has 120,000 to 150,000 clones; around nine tenths occur a single time. The top ten constitute 15% to 20% of the sample. The sequenced sample was blood, obtained from a patient whose treatment included radiotherapy and nephrectomy. Receptors were obtained from a woman between 45 and 65 years old with renal cell carcinoma.

The chain combines TRBV5-1 with TRBJ2-7; D is perhaps TRBD2 (6 bases). The V gene's germline CDR1 is SGHRS and CDR2 YFSETQ. The V end lost 0 bases, the J end lost 2 bases, and 12 bases lay between the germline ends. The CDR3 contains 15 residues. The CDR3 bases are TGCGCCAGCAGCTTGGCCGTGGCGGGACCCTACGAGCAGTACTTC. Translating gives CASSLAVAGPYEQYF.

The genes are TRBV6-6 and TRBJ2-3, with a possible D match to TRBD2 (6 bases). Germline loops: CDR1 MNHNY, CDR2 SVGAGI (reference sequence). The CDR3 spans 15 residues. Trimming stripped 6 bases from V and 6 bases from J, with 19 bases between. CDR3 loop: CASRGPWGGKDTQYF. CDR3 nucleotides: TGTGCCAGCAGGGGACCATGGGGAGGAAAGGATACGCAGTATTTT.

The J gene is TRBJ1-1, the V gene TRBV28, with 9 bases matching TRBD1. Germline lookup yields CDR1 MDHEN and CDR2 SYDVKM. The ends lost 4 bases at V and 10 bases at J; junction bases unmatched: 4. The CDR3 runs 12 residues. The CDR3 sequence: CASSSPGQGAFF. The CDR3 nucleotides read TGTGCCAGCAGTTCCCCGGGACAGGGAGCTTTCTTT.

Concerning this clone: Germline is not matched at one junction end, which may reflect a read error. The rearrangement joins TRBV2 to TRBJ2-1; D call uncertain. Germline values: CDR1 SNHLY, CDR2 FYNNEI. This CDR3 is built from 13 residues. Written as DNA, the CDR3 is TGTGCCAGCTCAGTTCTGGGCTACGATGAGCAGTTCTTC. Residues: CASSVLGYDEQFF.

V and J are TRBV6-6 and TRBJ2-7; 9 nucleotides line up with TRBD1. Germline V gene data show CDR1 as MNHNY and CDR2 as SVGAGI (reference sequence). The V and J ends lost 9 bases and 6 bases, in that order; junction bases with no gene match: 6. There are 12 residues in the CDR3. Written as DNA, the CDR3 is TGTGCCAGTGGAGACAGGGGGGGCGAGCAGTACTTC. It codes for CASGDRGGEQYF.

By its share, this clone is large (0.1 to 1%). This rearrangement joins TRBV6-1 to TRBJ1-5; no reliable D call. This CDR3 is 12 amino acids long. V was clipped by 1 base and J by 4 bases, with 2 bases between them. Germline V CDR1 and CDR2: MNHNS, SASEGT. The CDR3 DNA reads as TGTGCCAGCAGTGAAGGGAATCAGCCCCAGCATTTT. Translated, it gives CASSEGNQPQHF.

This clone was counted only a few times. The rearrangement uses TRBV10-3 and TRBJ1-1; TRBD1 matches 7 bases. This CDR3 has 14 amino acids. With V trimmed by 11 bases and J by 0 bases, 9 bases remained unmatched. Germline CDR1 and CDR2: ENHRY and SYGVKD. Written as DNA, the CDR3 is TGTGCCGCCACGGGACAGCCAATGAACACTGAAGCTTTCTTT. Its protein product is CAATGQPMNTEAFF.

The V and J genes are TRBV18 and TRBJ2-2; 8 bases are shared with TRBD2. Per the germline V gene, CDR1 is KGHSH and CDR2 is LQKENI. The CDR3 is made up of 16 amino acids. V trimming: 5 bases; J trimming: 4 bases; junction bases outside the gene matches: 9. This CDR3 reads CASSGRSGGSTGELFF. CDR3 in DNA: TGTGCCAGCTCAGGCCGCAGCGGGGGTAGCACCGGGGAGCTGTTTTTT.

The chain combines TRBV30 with TRBJ2-2; D call uncertain. The CDR3 is made up of 12 amino acids. CDR1 and CDR2 from the germline V gene are GTSNPN and SVGIG (reference sequence). The V gene lost 7 bases and the J gene lost 6 bases, with 12 bases spanning the gap. The CDR3: CAFNLMAGELFF. The CDR3 nucleotides read TGTGCCTTTAATCTGATGGCCGGGGAGCTGTTTTTT.